This TCR beta chain was retrieved from a study of T cell responses to AZD1222 COVID-19 vaccine. Study findings and constraints: Vaccine-associated CD4 TCRs spanned spike, dominant at 160-218 and 743-854. None of the repertoires were sampled until the peak T cell response had passed. It should be noted that donors were predominantly white British and more often female, and clonal diversity was possibly underestimated.

Note on this clone: Antigen unknown.

Libraries were prepared by immunoSEQ multiplex PCR; TCRdb keeps only in-frame clonotypes and omits some of them. The sample gives 85,000 to 95,000 clones, around 89% of which show up once; about 5.5% is in the top ten. Unmatched junction bases numbered 6, after V lost 3 bases and J lost 9 bases. Germline V gene data show CDR1 as KGHDR and CDR2 as SFDVKD. CDR3 length: 15 amino acids. This material consisted of peripheral blood, taken 28 days after the second AZD1222 dose. This TCR was sampled from an adult who received the AZD1222 COVID-19 vaccine. The V and J genes are TRBV24-1 and TRBJ2-1; 11 positions agree with TRBD2. The CDR3 here is CATSDSSGGAFEQFF. The CDR3 nucleotides read TGTGCCACCAGTGATAGTAGCGGGGGGGCCTTTGAGCAGTTCTTC.